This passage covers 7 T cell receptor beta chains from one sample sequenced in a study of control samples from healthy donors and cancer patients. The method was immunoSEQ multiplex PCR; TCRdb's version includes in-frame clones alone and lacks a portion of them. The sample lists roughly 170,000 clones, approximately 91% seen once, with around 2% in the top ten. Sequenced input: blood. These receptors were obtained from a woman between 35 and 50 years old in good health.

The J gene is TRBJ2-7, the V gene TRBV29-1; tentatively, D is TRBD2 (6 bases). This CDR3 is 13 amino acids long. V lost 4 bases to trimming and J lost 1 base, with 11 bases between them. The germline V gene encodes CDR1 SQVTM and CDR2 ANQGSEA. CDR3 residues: CSVVEGISYEQYF. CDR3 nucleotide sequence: TGCAGCGTTGTGGAGGGCATTTCCTACGAGCAGTACTTC.

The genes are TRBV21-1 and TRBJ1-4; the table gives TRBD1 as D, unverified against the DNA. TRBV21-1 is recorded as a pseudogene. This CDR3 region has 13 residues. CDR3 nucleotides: TGTGCCAAGCCGGGACAGGTATATGAAAAACTGTTTTTT. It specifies CAKPGQVYEKLFF.

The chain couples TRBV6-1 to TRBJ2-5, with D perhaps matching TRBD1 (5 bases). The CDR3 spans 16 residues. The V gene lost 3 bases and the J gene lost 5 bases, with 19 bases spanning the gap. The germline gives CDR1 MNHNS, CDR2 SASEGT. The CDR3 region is CASSEGVSGFVETQYF. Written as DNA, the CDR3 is TGTGCCAGCAGTGAGGGCGTTTCAGGGTTTGTCGAGACCCAGTACTTC.

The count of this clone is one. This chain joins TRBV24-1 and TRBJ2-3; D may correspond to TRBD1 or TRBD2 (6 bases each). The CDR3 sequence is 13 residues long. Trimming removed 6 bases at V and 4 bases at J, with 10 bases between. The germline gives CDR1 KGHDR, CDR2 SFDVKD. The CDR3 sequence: CATSPGAPDTQYF. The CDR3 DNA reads TGTGCCACCAGTCCGGGGGCACCAGATACGCAGTATTTT.

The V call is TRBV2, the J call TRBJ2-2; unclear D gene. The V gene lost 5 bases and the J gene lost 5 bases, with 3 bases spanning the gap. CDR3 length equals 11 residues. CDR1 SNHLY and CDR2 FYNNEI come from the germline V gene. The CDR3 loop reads CASSQTGELFF. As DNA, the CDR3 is TGTGCCAGCAGTCAGACCGGGGAGCTGTTTTTT.

As DNA, the CDR3 is TGTGCCAGCAGCTTATGGACTAGCGGGAACAATGAGCAGTTCTTC. Translating gives CASSLWTSGNNEQFF. V gene TRBV7-2 combines with J gene TRBJ2-1, with TRBD2 identical over 12 bases. J gave up 5 bases and V 2 bases, and 1 base lay outside the gene matches. CDR1 SGHTA and CDR2 FQGNSA come from the germline V gene. The CDR3 totals 15 residues.

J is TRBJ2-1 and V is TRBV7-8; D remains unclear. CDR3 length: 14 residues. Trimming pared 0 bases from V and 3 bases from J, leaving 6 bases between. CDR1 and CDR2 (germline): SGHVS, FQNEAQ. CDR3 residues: CASSLANSYNEQFF. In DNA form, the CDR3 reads TGTGCCAGCAGCTTAGCCAACAGCTACAATGAGCAGTTCTTC. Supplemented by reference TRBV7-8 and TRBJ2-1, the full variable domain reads GAGVSQSPRYKVAKRGQDVALRCDPISGHVSLFWYQQALGQGPEFLTYFQNEAQLDKSGLPSDRFFAERPEGSVSTLKIQRTQQEDSAVYLCASSLANSYNEQFFGPGTRLTVL.